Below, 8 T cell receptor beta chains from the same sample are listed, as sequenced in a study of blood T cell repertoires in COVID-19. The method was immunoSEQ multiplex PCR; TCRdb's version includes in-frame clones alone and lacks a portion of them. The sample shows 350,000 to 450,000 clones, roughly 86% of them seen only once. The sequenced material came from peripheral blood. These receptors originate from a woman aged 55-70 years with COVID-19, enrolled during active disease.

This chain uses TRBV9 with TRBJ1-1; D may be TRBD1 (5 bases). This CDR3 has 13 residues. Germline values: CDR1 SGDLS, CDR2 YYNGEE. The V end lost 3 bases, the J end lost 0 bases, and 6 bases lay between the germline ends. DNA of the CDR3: TGTGCCAGCAGCGCGGACATGAACACTGAAGCTTTCTTT. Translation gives CASSADMNTEAFF.

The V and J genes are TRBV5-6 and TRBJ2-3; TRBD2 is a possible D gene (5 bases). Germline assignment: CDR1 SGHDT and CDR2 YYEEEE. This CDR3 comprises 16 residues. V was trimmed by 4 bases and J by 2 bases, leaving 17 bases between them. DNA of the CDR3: TGTGCCAGCAGCCGTTTAAAAGAGCGGTTCACAGATACGCAGTATTTT. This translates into CASSRLKERFTDTQYF.

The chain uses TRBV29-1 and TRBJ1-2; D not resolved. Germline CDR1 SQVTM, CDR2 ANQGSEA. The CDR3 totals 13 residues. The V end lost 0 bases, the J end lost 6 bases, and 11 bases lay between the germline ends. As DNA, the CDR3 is TGCAGCGTTGAAGATGTTGAGGGAAATGGCTACACCTTC. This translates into CSVEDVEGNGYTF.

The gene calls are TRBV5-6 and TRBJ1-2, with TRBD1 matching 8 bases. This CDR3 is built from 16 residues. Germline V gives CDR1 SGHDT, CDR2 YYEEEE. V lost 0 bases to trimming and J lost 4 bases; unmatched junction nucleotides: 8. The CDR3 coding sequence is TGTGCCAGCAGCTTGGGAACAGGGGGGCCCCCCTATGGCTACACCTTC. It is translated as CASSLGTGGPPYGYTF.

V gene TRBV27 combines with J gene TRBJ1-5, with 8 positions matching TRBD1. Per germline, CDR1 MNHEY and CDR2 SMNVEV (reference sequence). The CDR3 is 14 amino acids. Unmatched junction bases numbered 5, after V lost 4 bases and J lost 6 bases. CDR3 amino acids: CASSSDRVVQPQHF. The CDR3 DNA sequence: TGTGCCAGCAGTTCGGACAGGGTGGTTCAGCCCCAGCATTTT.

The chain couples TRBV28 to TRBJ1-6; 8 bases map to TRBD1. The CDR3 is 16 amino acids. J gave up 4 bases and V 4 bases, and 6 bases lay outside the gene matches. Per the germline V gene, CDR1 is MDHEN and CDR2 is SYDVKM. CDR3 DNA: TGTGCCAGCAGTTCGAACAGGGGGACTTATAATTCACCCCTCCACTTT. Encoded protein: CASSSNRGTYNSPLHF.

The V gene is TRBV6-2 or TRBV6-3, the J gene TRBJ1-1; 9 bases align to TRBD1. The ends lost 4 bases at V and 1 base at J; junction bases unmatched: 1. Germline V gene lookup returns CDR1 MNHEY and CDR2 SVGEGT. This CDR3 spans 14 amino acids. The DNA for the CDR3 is TGTGCCAGCAGTTCGACAGGGGGGAACACTGAAGCTTTCTTT. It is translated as CASSSTGGNTEAFF.

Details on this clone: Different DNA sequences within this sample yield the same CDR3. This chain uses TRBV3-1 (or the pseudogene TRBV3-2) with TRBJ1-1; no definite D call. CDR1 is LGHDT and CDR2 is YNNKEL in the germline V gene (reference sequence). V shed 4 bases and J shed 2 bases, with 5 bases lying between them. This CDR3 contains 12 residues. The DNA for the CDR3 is TGTGCCAGCAGCCTAATTAACACTGAAGCTTTCTTT. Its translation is CASSLINTEAFF.